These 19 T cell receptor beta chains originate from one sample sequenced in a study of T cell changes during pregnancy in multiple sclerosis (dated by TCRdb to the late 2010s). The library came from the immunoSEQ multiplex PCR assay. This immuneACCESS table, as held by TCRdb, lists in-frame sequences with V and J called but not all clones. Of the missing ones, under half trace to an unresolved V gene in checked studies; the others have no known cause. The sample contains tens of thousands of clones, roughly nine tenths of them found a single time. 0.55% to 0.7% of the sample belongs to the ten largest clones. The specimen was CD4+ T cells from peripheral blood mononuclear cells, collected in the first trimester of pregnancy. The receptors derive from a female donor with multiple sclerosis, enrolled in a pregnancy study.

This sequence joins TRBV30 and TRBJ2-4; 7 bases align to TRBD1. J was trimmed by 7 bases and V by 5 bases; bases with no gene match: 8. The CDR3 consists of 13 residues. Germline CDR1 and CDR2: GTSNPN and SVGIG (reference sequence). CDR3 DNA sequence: TGTGCCTGGGATACTAAACAGGGGAACATTCAGTACTTC. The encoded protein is CAWDTKQGNIQYF.

The CDR3 here is CASSQDAGLAGAGEQFF. CDR3 coding DNA: TGCGCCAGCAGCCAAGATGCGGGACTAGCGGGAGCGGGTGAGCAGTTCTTC. J is TRBJ2-1 and V is TRBV4-3; 14 bases align to TRBD2. J lost 9 bases, V lost 0 bases, and 7 bases had no gene match. This CDR3 is 17 amino acids long. Germline loops: CDR1 LGHNA, CDR2 YSLEER.

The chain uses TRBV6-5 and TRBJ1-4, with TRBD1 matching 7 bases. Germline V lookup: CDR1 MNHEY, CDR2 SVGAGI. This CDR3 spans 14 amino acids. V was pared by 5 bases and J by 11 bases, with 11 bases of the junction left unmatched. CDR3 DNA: TGTGCCAGCAGTATTGACCGGGACAGTTCCAAACTGTTTTTT. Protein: CASSIDRDSSKLFF.

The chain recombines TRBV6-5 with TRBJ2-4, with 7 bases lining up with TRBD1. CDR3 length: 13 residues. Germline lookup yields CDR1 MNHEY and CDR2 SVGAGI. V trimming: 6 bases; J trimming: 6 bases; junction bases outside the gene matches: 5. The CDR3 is CASREGGSNIQYF. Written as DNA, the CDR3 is TGTGCCAGCAGAGAAGGGGGCTCAAACATTCAGTACTTC.

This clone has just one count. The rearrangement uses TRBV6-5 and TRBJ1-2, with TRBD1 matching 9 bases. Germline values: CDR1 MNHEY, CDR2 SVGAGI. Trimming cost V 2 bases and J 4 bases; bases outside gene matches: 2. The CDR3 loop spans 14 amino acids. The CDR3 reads CASSYETGGYGYTF. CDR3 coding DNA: TGTGCCAGCAGTTACGAGACAGGGGGCTATGGCTACACCTTC.

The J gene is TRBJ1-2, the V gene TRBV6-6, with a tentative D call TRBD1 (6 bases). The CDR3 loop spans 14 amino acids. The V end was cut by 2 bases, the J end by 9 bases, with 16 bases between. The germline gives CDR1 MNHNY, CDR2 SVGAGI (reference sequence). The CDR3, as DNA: TGTGCCAGCAGTTACGGTGGCGAACAGGGTAGCTACACCTTC. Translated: CASSYGGEQGSYTF.

Here the CDR3 DNA reads TGTGCCTGCGTCAGGGGCCACTCTAACTATGGCTACACCTTC. It encodes CACVRGHSNYGYTF. V and J are TRBV30 and TRBJ1-2, with D perhaps TRBD1 (6 bases). The CDR3 has 14 amino acids. V was clipped by 6 bases and J by 0 bases, with 14 bases between them. The V gene's germline CDR1 is GTSNPN and CDR2 SVGIG (reference sequence). The whole variable domain, filled in from reference TRBV30 and TRBJ1-2, reads SQTIHQWPATLVQPVGSPLSLECTVEGTSNPNLYWYRQAAGRGLQLLFYSVGIGQISSEVPQNLSASRPQDRQFILSSKKLLLSDSGFYLCACVRGHSNYGYTFGSGTRLTVV.

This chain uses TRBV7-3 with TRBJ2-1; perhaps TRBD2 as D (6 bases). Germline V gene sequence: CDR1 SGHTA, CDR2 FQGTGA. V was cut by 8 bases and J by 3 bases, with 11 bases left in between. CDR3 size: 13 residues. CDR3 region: CASGTGVYNEQFF. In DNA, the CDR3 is TGTGCCAGCGGAACGGGGGTCTACAATGAGCAGTTCTTC.

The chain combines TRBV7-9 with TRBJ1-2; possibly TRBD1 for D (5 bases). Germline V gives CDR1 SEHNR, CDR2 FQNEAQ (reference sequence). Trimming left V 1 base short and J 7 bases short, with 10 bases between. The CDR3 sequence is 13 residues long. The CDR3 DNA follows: TGTGCCAGCAGCTTAGTAGGAGGGGTTGGCTACACCTTC. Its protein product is CASSLVGGVGYTF.

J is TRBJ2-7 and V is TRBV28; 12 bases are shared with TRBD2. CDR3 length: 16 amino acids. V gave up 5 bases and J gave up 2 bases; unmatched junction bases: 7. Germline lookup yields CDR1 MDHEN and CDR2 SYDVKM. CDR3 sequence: CASSLTSSGRAYEQYF. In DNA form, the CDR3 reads TGTGCCAGCAGTCTAACGTCTAGCGGGAGGGCCTACGAGCAGTACTTC.

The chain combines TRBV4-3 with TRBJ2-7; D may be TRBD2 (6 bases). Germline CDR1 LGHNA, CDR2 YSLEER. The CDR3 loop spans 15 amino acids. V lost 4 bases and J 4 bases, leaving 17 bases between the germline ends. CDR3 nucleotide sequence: TGCGCCAGCAGCCCTAGCGCCCAACAATCTTACGAGCAGTACTTC. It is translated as CASSPSAQQSYEQYF.

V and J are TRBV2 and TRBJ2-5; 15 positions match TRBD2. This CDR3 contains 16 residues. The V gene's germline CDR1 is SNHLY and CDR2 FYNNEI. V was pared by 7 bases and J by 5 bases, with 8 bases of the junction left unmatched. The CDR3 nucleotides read TGTGCCAGCATGGGGACTAGCGGGAGGAGTAGGGAGACCCAGTACTTC. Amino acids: CASMGTSGRSRETQYF.

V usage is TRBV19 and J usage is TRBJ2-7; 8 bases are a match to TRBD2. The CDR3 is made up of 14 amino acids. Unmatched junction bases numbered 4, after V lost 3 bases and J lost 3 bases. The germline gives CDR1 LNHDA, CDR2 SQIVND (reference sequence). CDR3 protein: CASSIPGTSYEQYF. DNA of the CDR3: TGTGCCAGTAGTATCCCAGGGACTAGCTACGAGCAGTACTTC.

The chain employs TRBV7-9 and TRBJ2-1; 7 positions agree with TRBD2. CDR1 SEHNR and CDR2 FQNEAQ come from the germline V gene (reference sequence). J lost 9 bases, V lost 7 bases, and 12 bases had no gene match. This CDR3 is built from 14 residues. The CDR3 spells CASNPITGGSEQFF. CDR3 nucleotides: TGTGCCAGCAACCCTATCACGGGGGGAAGTGAGCAGTTCTTC.

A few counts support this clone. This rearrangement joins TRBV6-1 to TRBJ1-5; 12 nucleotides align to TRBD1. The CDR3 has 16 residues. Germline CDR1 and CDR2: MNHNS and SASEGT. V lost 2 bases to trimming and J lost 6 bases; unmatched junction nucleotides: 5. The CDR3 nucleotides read TGTGCCAGCAGTGAATGGGGGACAGGGGGCGGTCAGCCCCAGCATTTT. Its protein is CASSEWGTGGGQPQHF.

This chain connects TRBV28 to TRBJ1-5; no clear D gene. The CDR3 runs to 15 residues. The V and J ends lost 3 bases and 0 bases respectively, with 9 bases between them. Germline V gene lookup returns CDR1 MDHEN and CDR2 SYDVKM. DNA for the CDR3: TGTGCCAGCAGTTTTTCTGGACTTAGCAATCAGCCCCAGCATTTT. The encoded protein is CASSFSGLSNQPQHF.

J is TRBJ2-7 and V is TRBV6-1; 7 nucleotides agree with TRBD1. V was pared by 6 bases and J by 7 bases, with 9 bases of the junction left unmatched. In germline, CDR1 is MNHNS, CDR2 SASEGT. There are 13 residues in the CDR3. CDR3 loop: CASRLTTGNEQYF. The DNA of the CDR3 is TGTGCCAGCAGGTTAACGACAGGGAATGAGCAGTACTTC.

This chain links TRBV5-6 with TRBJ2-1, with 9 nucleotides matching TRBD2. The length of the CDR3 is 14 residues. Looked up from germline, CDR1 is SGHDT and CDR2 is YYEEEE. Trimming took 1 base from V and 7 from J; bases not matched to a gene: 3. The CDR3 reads CASSLPSGANEQFF. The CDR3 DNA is TGTGCCAGCAGCTTGCCTAGCGGGGCGAATGAGCAGTTCTTC.

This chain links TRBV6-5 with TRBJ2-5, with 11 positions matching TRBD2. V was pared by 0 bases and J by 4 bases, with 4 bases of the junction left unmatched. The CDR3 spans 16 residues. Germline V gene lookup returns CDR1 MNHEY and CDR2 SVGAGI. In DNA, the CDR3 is TGTGCCAGCAGTTACTCCCTACTAGCGGGAGTAGAGACCCAGTACTTC. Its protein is CASSYSLLAGVETQYF.